The TCR beta chain described here comes from a study of siplizumab effects on memory and regulatory T cells. Sequenced by immunoSEQ multiplex PCR; TCRdb stores in-frame clones only, minus some. The data contain 85,000 to 130,000 clones, 91% of them singletons. The germline V gene encodes CDR1 SEHNR and CDR2 FQNEAQ (reference sequence). Unmatched junction bases numbered 16, after V lost 5 bases and J lost 0 bases. The CDR3 has 19 amino acids. The rearrangement links TRBV7-9 to TRBJ2-3; 8 bases agree with TRBD2. This TCR was sampled from a human donor in good health. Some clones in this sample may be carry-over from other donors' samples. Sequencing used CD4+ T cells sorted from blood. CDR3 region: CASSPGDGRALWSTDTQYF. CDR3 DNA sequence: TGTGCCAGCAGCCCCGGTGACGGGAGGGCCCTGTGGAGCACAGATACGCAGTATTTT.